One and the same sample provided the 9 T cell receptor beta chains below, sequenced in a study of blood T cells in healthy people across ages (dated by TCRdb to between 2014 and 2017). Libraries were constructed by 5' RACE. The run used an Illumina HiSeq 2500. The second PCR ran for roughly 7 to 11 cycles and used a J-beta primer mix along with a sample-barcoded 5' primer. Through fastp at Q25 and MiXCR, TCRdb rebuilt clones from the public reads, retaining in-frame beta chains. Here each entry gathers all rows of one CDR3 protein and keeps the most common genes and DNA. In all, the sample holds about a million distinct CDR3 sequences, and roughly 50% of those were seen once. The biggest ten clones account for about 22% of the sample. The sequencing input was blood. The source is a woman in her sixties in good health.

The CDR3 coding sequence is TGTGCCAGCAGTCGGCCCCAGGGTTATAATTCACCCCTCCACTTT. Residues: CASSRPQGYNSPLHF. The V and J genes are TRBV12-3 or TRBV12-4 and TRBJ1-6, with TRBD1 as a possible D gene (5 bases). The CDR3 is 15 residues long. V lost 5 bases, J lost 4 bases, and 12 bases lay in between.

CDR3 region: CASSVGTGGGATQYF. For the CDR3, the DNA is TGTGCCAGCAGTGTCGGGACCGGGGGTGGGGCTACGCAGTATTTT. The V gene is TRBV28, the J gene TRBJ2-3; TRBD2 might be the D (6 bases). Trimming pared 5 bases from V and 8 bases from J, leaving 20 bases between. The CDR3 extends over 15 amino acids. The germline V gene has CDR1 MDHEN and CDR2 SYDVKM.

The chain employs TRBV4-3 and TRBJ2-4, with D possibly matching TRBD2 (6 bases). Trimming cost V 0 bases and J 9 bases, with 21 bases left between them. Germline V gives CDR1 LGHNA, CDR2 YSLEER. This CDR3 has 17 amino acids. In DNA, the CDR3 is TGCGCCAGCAGCCAAGATTTCGGGACTCTAGCCGAGGGCATTCAGTACTTC. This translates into CASSQDFGTLAEGIQYF.

This chain's CDR3 is CASSLKGLAVSYNEQFF. The CDR3 DNA reads TGTGCCAGCAGTTTAAAGGGACTAGCGGTTTCCTACAATGAGCAGTTCTTC. The V and J genes are TRBV27 and TRBJ2-1; 11 bases are shared with TRBD2. V lost 2 bases, J lost 1 base, and 4 bases stayed unmatched. The CDR3 has 17 residues. CDR1 is MNHEY, CDR2 SMNVEV, per germline (reference sequence).

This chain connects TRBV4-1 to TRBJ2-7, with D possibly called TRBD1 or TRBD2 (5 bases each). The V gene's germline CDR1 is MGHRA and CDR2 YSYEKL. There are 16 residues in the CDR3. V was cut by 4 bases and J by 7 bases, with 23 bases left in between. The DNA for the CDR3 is TGCGCCAGCAGCCGCATAGCGAGCAACTGGGGGAATGAGCAGTACTTC. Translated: CASSRIASNWGNEQYF.

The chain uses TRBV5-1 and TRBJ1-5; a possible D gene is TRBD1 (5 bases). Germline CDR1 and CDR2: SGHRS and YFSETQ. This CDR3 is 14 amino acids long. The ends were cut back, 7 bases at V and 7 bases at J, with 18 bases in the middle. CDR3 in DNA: TGCGCCAGCGGCCCGGACAATGTGGGCCAGCCCCAGCATTTT. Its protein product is CASGPDNVGQPQHF.

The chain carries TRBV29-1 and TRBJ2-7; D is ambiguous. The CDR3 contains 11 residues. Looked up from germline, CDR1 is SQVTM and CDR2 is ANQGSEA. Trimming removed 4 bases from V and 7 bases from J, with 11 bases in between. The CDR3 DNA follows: TGCAGCGTTGTTAAAGGGAATGAGCAGTACTTC. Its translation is CSVVKGNEQYF.

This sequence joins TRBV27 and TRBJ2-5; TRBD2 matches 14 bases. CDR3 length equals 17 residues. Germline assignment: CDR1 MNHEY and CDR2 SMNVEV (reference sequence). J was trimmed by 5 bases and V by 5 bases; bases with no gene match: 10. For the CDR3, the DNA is TGTGCCAGCAGTAAAAAGACTAGCGGGAGGGCCTGGGAGACCCAGTACTTC. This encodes CASSKKTSGRAWETQYF.

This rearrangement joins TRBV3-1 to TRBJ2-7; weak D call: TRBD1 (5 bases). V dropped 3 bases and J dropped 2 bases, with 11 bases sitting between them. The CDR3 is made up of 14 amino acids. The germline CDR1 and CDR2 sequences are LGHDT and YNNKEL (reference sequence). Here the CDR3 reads CASSHRDYPYEQYF. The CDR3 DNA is TGTGCCAGCAGCCACAGGGATTATCCCTACGAGCAGTACTTC.